Listed here are 26 T cell receptor beta chains from one sample, sequenced in a study of beta chain features in type 1 diabetes. General study findings and limits: TCRB CDR3 length was moderately but significantly reduced in all four CD4+ subsets of Type 1 diabetes patients.

These TCRs are of unknown antigen specificity. Since all of the isolated RNA was reverse transcribed, expressed TCRB transcripts were what got sequenced. Method: immunoSEQ multiplex PCR; TCRdb's copy keeps in-frame clones and lacks some. The table records some 640,000 clones, around an eighth of them present only once. The source material was naive CD4+ T cells from blood. The receptors here all came from a man between 18 and 35 years old with type 1 diabetes.

The sample holds a few counts of this clone. This rearrangement joins TRBV11-2 to TRBJ2-3; D call uncertain. V was trimmed by 1 base and J by 6 bases, leaving 8 bases between them. The CDR3 has 13 amino acids. In germline, CDR1 is SGHAT, CDR2 FQNNGV. Here the CDR3 DNA reads TGTGCCAGCAGCTTAGTGCCGAGGGATACGCAGTATTTT. The encoded protein is CASSLVPRDTQYF.

This clone occurred a few times. The V gene is TRBV30, the J gene TRBJ2-1; no clear D gene. The CDR3 loop spans 12 amino acids. Trimming took 1 base from V and 1 from J, leaving 2 bases between them. Germline lookup yields CDR1 GTSNPN and CDR2 SVGIG (reference sequence). The CDR3: CAWSDSYNEQFF. The CDR3 coding sequence is TGTGCCTGGAGTGATTCCTACAATGAGCAGTTCTTC.

The V call is TRBV7-3, the J call TRBJ2-3; D might be TRBD1 or TRBD2, each matching 5 bases. V was shortened by 1 base and J by 1 base, with 9 bases between the two germline ends. Germline CDR1 is SGHTA and CDR2 is FQGTGA. The CDR3 spans 15 residues. The CDR3 reads CASSLMLGGTDTQYF. The CDR3 nucleotides read TGTGCCAGCAGCTTAATGTTGGGGGGCACAGATACGCAGTATTTT.

This clone has more than one count but fewer than ten. V usage is TRBV14 and J usage is TRBJ2-3; D perhaps matches TRBD2 (6 bases). The germline CDR1 and CDR2 sequences are SGHDN and FVKESK. V gave up 4 bases and J gave up 6 bases, with 11 bases separating them. The CDR3 is 13 amino acids. Here the CDR3 reads CASSRDFRDTQYF. CDR3 sequence (DNA): TGTGCCAGCAGCCGGGACTTCAGGGATACGCAGTATTTT.

This clone was seen a few times. The chain employs TRBV9 and TRBJ2-4, with no clear D. This CDR3 comprises 14 residues. The V gene's germline CDR1 is SGDLS and CDR2 YYNGEE. The ends were cut back, 4 bases at V and 5 bases at J, with 13 bases in the middle. CDR3 region: CASSPHGTQNIQYF. CDR3 in DNA: TGTGCCAGCAGCCCTCACGGAACCCAAAACATTCAGTACTTC.

J is TRBJ1-3 and V is TRBV11-2; D unresolved. Germline V gives CDR1 SGHAT, CDR2 FQNNGV. This CDR3 comprises 12 residues. Trimming left V 6 bases short and J 2 bases short, with 5 bases between. CDR3 sequence reads: CASREAGNTIYF. The CDR3 region has the DNA TGTGCCAGCAGGGAGGCTGGAAACACCATATATTTT.

With regard to this clone: Other nucleotide sequences in the sample specify the same CDR3. The rearrangement links TRBV5-1 to TRBJ1-1; D may be TRBD1 (5 bases). Germline V gene data show CDR1 as SGHRS and CDR2 as YFSETQ. Trimming stripped 1 base from V and 0 bases from J, with 10 bases between. The CDR3 covers 15 residues. The CDR3 nucleotides read TGCGCCAGCAGCTTGCTGGCAGGGATGAACACTGAAGCTTTCTTT. Translation: CASSLLAGMNTEAFF.

The sample holds a few counts of this clone. The chain combines TRBV30 with TRBJ2-7; D unresolved. The CDR3 is 14 residues long. Germline CDR1 GTSNPN, CDR2 SVGIG (reference sequence). V was clipped by 3 bases and J by 1 base, with 13 bases between them. The CDR3 DNA follows: TGTGCCTGGAGCCCGCCGGCCCCGTCCTACGAGCAGTACTTC. Amino acids: CAWSPPAPSYEQYF.

This clone has just a few counts. The chain uses TRBV7-9 and TRBJ2-7; maybe TRBD1 (6 bases). Germline values: CDR1 SEHNR, CDR2 FQNEAQ (reference sequence). This CDR3 comprises 14 residues. V lost 6 bases, J lost 6 bases, and 18 bases lay in between. DNA of the CDR3: TGTGCCAGCAGTTTCTACAGGGTTTTTGGCGAGCAGTACTTC. It specifies CASSFYRVFGEQYF.

The chain employs TRBV5-1 and TRBJ2-1; 8 nucleotides match TRBD2. CDR3 length equals 14 residues. The germline V gene has CDR1 SGHRS and CDR2 YFSETQ. The V and J ends lost 3 bases and 5 bases, in that order; junction bases with no gene match: 4. CDR3 coding DNA: TGCGCCAGCAGCTCCACTAGCGGTCACAATGAGCAGTTCTTC. It translates to CASSSTSGHNEQFF. Combining the CDR3 with reference TRBV5-1 and TRBJ2-1 gives the whole variable domain KAGVTQTPRYLIKTRGQQVTLSCSPISGHRSVSWYQQTPGQGLQFLFEYFSETQRNKGNFPGRFSGRQFSNSRSEMNVSTLELGDSALYLCASSSTSGHNEQFFGPGTRLTVL.

The V call is TRBV27, the J call TRBJ1-5, with a tentative D call TRBD1 (5 bases). V lost 5 bases and J 1 base, leaving 21 bases between the germline ends. The germline V gene has CDR1 MNHEY and CDR2 SMNVEV (reference sequence). The length of the CDR3 is 18 residues. In DNA form, the CDR3 reads TGTGCCAGCAGTATACGACCGTGGAGGGAGGGGAGCAATCAGCCCCAGCATTTT. Translated: CASSIRPWREGSNQPQHF.

The rearrangement uses TRBV5-4 and TRBJ2-3; TRBD2 aligns across 15 bases. J lost 1 base, V lost 4 bases, and 7 bases had no gene match. Germline loops: CDR1 SGHNT, CDR2 YYREEE (reference sequence). The CDR3 totals 18 residues. The DNA for the CDR3 is TGTGCCAGCAGCCCGGGACTAGCGGGAGGAGGCCGCACAGATACGCAGTATTTT. It yields the protein CASSPGLAGGGRTDTQYF.

V and J are TRBV9 and TRBJ1-2; TRBD1 is a possible D gene (6 bases). Per the germline V gene, CDR1 is SGDLS and CDR2 is YYNGEE. V gave up 0 bases and J gave up 5 bases, with 11 bases separating them. This CDR3 has 14 residues. The CDR3 DNA reads as TGTGCCAGCAGCGTAGACCGGACAGTATATGGCTACACCTTC. This sequence encodes CASSVDRTVYGYTF. Full variable domain (rest looked up from reference TRBV9 and TRBJ1-2): DSGVTQTPKHLITATGQRVTLRCSPRSGDLSVYWYQQSLDQGLQFLIQYYNGEERAKGNILERFSAQQFPDLHSELNLSSLELGDSALYFCASSVDRTVYGYTFGSGTRLTVV.

The chain recombines TRBV9 with TRBJ1-3; no clear D gene. There are 13 residues in the CDR3. CDR1 is SGDLS and CDR2 is YYNGEE in the germline V gene. Trimming removed 2 bases at V and 0 bases at J, with 3 bases between. This CDR3 is CASSVHSGNTIYF. CDR3 in DNA: TGTGCCAGCAGCGTCCACTCTGGAAACACCATATATTTT.

The gene calls are TRBV6-6 and TRBJ1-5; D possibly corresponds to TRBD1 (6 bases). Trimming took off 6 bases at V and 0 bases at J, with 12 bases between the two ends. Germline-derived CDR1 and CDR2 are MNHNY and SVGAGI (reference sequence). The CDR3 covers 15 residues. The CDR3 spells CASSAGEFSNQPQHF. The CDR3 DNA sequence: TGTGCCAGCAGCGCAGGGGAGTTTAGCAATCAGCCCCAGCATTTT.

The chain links TRBV30 to TRBJ1-4, with D hard to call. Trimming cost V 7 bases and J 8 bases, with 20 bases left between them. Germline loops: CDR1 GTSNPN, CDR2 SVGIG (reference sequence). The CDR3 contains 14 residues. CDR3 in DNA: TGTGCCTTTACCCTGGGCAGCTACGACGAAAAACTGTTTTTT. This gives the protein CAFTLGSYDEKLFF.

This chain joins TRBV29-1 and TRBJ2-3, with 10 positions matching TRBD2. The V and J ends lost 6 bases and 2 bases, in that order; junction bases with no gene match: 8. CDR1 is SQVTM and CDR2 is ANQGSEA in the germline V gene. There are 15 residues in the CDR3. In nucleotides, the CDR3 is TGCAGCGTCGAATTAGCGGGAGGTAACACAGATACGCAGTATTTT. Translated, it gives CSVELAGGNTDTQYF.

J is TRBJ1-1 and V is TRBV29-1, with unresolved D. Germline V gene lookup returns CDR1 SQVTM and CDR2 ANQGSEA. Trimming shortened V by 4 bases and J by 1 base, and 10 bases separated the two germline ends. The CDR3 runs to 13 residues. This CDR3 is CSVVTTGNTEAFF. DNA for the CDR3: TGCAGCGTTGTGACAACTGGGAACACTGAAGCTTTCTTT.

This clone was observed a few times. The V gene is TRBV15, the J gene TRBJ2-3; no clear D. The CDR3 spans 13 residues. CDR1 and CDR2 from the germline V gene are LNHNV and YYDKDF (reference sequence). The germline V and J ends were trimmed by 3 bases and 6 bases, with 10 bases remaining between them. CDR3 bases: TGTGCCACCAGCAGCTGGGCCGGGGATACGCAGTATTTT. Translating it yields CATSSWAGDTQYF.

This clone was seen a few times. The V gene is TRBV7-2, the J gene TRBJ2-7, with 7 positions matching TRBD1. Germline V gives CDR1 SGHTA, CDR2 FQGNSA. The CDR3 runs 14 residues. V dropped 6 bases and J dropped 4; count of bases not matched to a gene: 9. CDR3 amino acids: CASSNPGQPYEQYF. For the CDR3, the DNA is TGTGCCAGCAGTAACCCGGGACAGCCATACGAGCAGTACTTC.

This sequence joins TRBV5-1 and TRBJ2-3; D remains ambiguous. Germline CDR1 reads SGHRS; CDR2 reads YFSETQ. The CDR3 is 11 amino acids. Trimming left V 4 bases short and J 2 bases short, with 2 bases between. The CDR3 region is CASSDTDTQYF. The DNA for the CDR3 is TGCGCCAGCAGCGACACAGATACGCAGTATTTT.

The chain uses TRBV30 and TRBJ1-2; D ambiguous. V lost 1 base to trimming and J lost 5 bases, with 11 bases between them. Germline CDR1 and CDR2: GTSNPN and SVGIG (reference sequence). The CDR3 runs to 13 residues. The CDR3 loop reads CAWSEQQLYGYTF. CDR3 coding DNA: TGTGCCTGGAGTGAGCAGCAGCTGTATGGCTACACCTTC. The whole variable domain, remainder taken from reference TRBV30 and TRBJ1-2, is SQTIHQWPATLVQPVGSPLSLECTVEGTSNPNLYWYRQAAGRGLQLLFYSVGIGQISSEVPQNLSASRPQDRQFILSSKKLLLSDSGFYLCAWSEQQLYGYTFGSGTRLTVV.

There are a few counts of this clone. The chain recombines TRBV7-3 with TRBJ2-7, with TRBD2 as a possible D gene (5 bases). Germline CDR1 reads SGHTA; CDR2 reads FQGTGA. The CDR3 spans 15 residues. V was trimmed by 5 bases and J by 2 bases, leaving 16 bases between them. The chain's CDR3 is CASSPAPGSPYEQYF. CDR3 nucleotide sequence: TGTGCCAGCAGCCCTGCTCCGGGATCTCCCTACGAGCAGTACTTC.

This clone was counted a few times. The sample holds other DNA sequences that translate to the same CDR3. V and J are TRBV30 and TRBJ2-3; D remains ambiguous. The germline gives CDR1 GTSNPN, CDR2 SVGIG (reference sequence). V was clipped by 4 bases and J by 3 bases, with 8 bases between them. The CDR3 extends over 12 amino acids. The CDR3 protein is CAWNPGTDTQYF. DNA for the CDR3: TGTGCCTGGAACCCGGGTACAGATACGCAGTATTTT.

On this clone itself: The sample holds other DNA sequences that translate to the same CDR3. The DNA for the CDR3 is TGTGCCAGCTCACCGGACAGTAACTATGGCTACACCTTC. Protein: CASSPDSNYGYTF. The V and J genes are TRBV18 and TRBJ1-2, with a possible D match to TRBD1 (6 bases). Germline-derived CDR1 and CDR2 are KGHSH and LQKENI. Trimming pared 3 bases from V and 1 base from J, leaving 6 bases between. This CDR3 has 13 amino acids.

This clone was observed a handful of times. The V and J genes are TRBV30 and TRBJ2-7; D is uncertain. The CDR3 is 13 residues long. The germline V gene encodes CDR1 GTSNPN and CDR2 SVGIG (reference sequence). Trimming took off 0 bases at V and 6 bases at J, with 12 bases between the two ends. The CDR3 spells CAWSVPSLSEQYF. The CDR3 DNA follows: TGTGCCTGGAGTGTCCCTTCGTTAAGCGAGCAGTACTTC.